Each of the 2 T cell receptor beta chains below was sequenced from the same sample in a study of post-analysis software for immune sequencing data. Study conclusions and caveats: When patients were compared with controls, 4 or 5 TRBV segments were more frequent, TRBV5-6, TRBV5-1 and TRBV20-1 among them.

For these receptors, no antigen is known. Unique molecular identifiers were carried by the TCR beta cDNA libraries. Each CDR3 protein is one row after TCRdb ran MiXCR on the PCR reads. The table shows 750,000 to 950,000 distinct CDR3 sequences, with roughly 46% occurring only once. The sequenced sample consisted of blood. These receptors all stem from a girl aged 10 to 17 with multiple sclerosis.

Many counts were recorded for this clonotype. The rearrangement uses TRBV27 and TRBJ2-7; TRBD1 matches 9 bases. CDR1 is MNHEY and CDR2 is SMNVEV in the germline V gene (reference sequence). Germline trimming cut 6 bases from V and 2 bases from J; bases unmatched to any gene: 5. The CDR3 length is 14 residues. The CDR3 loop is CASSSGQGPYEQYF. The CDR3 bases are TGTGCCAGCAGCTCGGGACAGGGCCCCTACGAGCAGTACTTC.

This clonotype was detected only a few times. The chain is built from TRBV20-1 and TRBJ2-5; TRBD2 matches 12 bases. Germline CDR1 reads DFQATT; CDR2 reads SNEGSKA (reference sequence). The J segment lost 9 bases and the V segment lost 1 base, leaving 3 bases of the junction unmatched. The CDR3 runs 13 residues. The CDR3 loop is CSARGTSGKSQYF. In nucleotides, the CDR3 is TGCAGTGCTAGAGGGACTAGCGGGAAGTCCCAGTACTTC.